A single sample is the source of the 19 T cell receptor beta chains below, sequenced in a study of shared clonotypes between healthy human individuals (dated by TCRdb to 2020 to 2021). The receptor library was made with the immunoSEQ multiplex PCR assay. Sourced from immuneACCESS, this table was stored by TCRdb with only in-frame sequences that have V and J called. A share of the clones is absent; for the studies checked, an unresolved V gene accounts for under half, and the remainder has no known explanation. Within this sample are 850,000 to 1,200,000 clones, with around 76% of them counted one time only. Approximately 1.5% of the sample lies in the top ten. The sample consisted of memory CD4+ T cells sorted from blood. Read against the paper, the sample's cell subset or site label means: CD45RA-negative fraction. These receptors all stem from a man between 18 and 29 years old in good health.

A note on this clone: Within the sample, other DNA sequences also encode this same CDR3. The CDR3: CASSELETQYF. The CDR3 DNA follows: TGTGCCAGCAGTGAATTAGAGACCCAGTACTTC. The chain recombines TRBV6-1 with TRBJ2-5, with D hard to call. The CDR3 is 11 amino acids. The germline CDR1 and CDR2 sequences are MNHNS and SASEGT. The V gene lost 2 bases and the J gene lost 4 bases, with 2 bases spanning the gap.

The rearrangement uses TRBV27 and TRBJ1-1, with 10 bases identical to TRBD1. The CDR3 is 12 amino acids. Germline CDR1 MNHEY, CDR2 SMNVEV (reference sequence). Trimming took 7 bases from V and 7 from J; bases not matched to a gene: 3. In nucleotides, the CDR3 is TGTGCCAGCATTGACAGGGGGCGTGAAGCTTTCTTT. Its protein is CASIDRGREAFF.

The CDR3 nucleotides read TGCAGCGTTGTCGCGGGCCTATCCTACAATGAGCAGTTCTTC. Protein product: CSVVAGLSYNEQFF. The J gene is TRBJ2-1, the V gene TRBV29-1; TRBD2 is a possible D gene (5 bases). V was trimmed by 4 bases and J by 1 base, leaving 11 bases between them. The CDR3 runs 14 residues. The germline gives CDR1 SQVTM, CDR2 ANQGSEA.

The table lists this clone with a few counts. The gene calls are TRBV19 and TRBJ2-3, with 7 nucleotides matching TRBD1. This CDR3 is 17 amino acids long. The ends lost 4 bases at V and 3 bases at J; junction bases unmatched: 13. Germline lookup yields CDR1 LNHDA and CDR2 SQIVND (reference sequence). CDR3 sequence reads: CASSTLTGETGTDTQYF. The CDR3 DNA reads as TGTGCCAGTAGTACCTTAACAGGGGAGACGGGTACAGATACGCAGTATTTT.

This clone was seen a few times. The chain recombines TRBV5-5 with TRBJ1-1; a possible D gene is TRBD1 (5 bases). Per the germline V gene, CDR1 is SGHKS and CDR2 is YYEKEE (reference sequence). V lost 3 bases and J 1 base, leaving 19 bases between the germline ends. The CDR3 consists of 17 residues. The CDR3 DNA follows: TGTGCCAGCAGCTCGTGGCGGGGCGAGGGGCGGAACACTGAAGCTTTCTTT. Translated, it gives CASSSWRGEGRNTEAFF.

The V call is TRBV5-6, the J call TRBJ1-5, with TRBD1 matching over 8 bases. J was trimmed by 0 bases and V by 3 bases; bases with no gene match: 5. CDR1 is SGHDT and CDR2 is YYEEEE in the germline V gene. The CDR3 is made up of 16 amino acids. CDR3 protein: CASSSRDRSSNQPQHF. CDR3 DNA: TGTGCCAGCAGCTCCCGGGACAGGAGTAGCAATCAGCCCCAGCATTTT.

The chain uses TRBV28 and TRBJ1-1; possibly TRBD1 for D (5 bases). The CDR3 has 13 amino acids. V lost 5 bases to trimming and J lost 8 bases, with 15 bases between them. CDR1 MDHEN and CDR2 SYDVKM come from the germline V gene. The CDR3 is CASSRLGVFEAFF. The CDR3 DNA follows: TGTGCCAGCAGTCGACTAGGGGTGTTCGAAGCTTTCTTT.

The chain combines TRBV19 with TRBJ1-1; the D gene is possibly TRBD1 (6 bases). Germline V gene sequence: CDR1 LNHDA, CDR2 SQIVND (reference sequence). The CDR3 loop spans 15 amino acids. Trimming pared 3 bases from V and 0 bases from J, leaving 11 bases between. CDR3 nucleotides: TGTGCCAGTAGTATTCGACAGGTGATGAACACTGAAGCTTTCTTT. This codes for CASSIRQVMNTEAFF.

This clone was detected only a few times. The genes are TRBV5-1 and TRBJ1-1; D is perhaps TRBD1 (6 bases). The V end lost 2 bases, the J end lost 5 bases, and 13 bases lay between the germline ends. CDR3 length: 14 residues. Looked up from germline, CDR1 is SGHRS and CDR2 is YFSETQ. CDR3 residues: CASSLNKGVTEAFF. The CDR3, as DNA: TGCGCCAGCAGCTTAAACAAGGGGGTTACTGAAGCTTTCTTT.

The genes are TRBV2 and TRBJ2-3, with 9 bases matching TRBD2. The CDR3 is made up of 14 amino acids. Germline-derived CDR1 and CDR2 are SNHLY and FYNNEI. V was pared by 8 bases and J by 2 bases, with 5 bases of the junction left unmatched. The chain's CDR3 is CASEAGGPTDTQYF. The DNA of the CDR3 is TGTGCCAGCGAGGCGGGGGGGCCCACAGATACGCAGTATTTT. Filled out from reference TRBV2 and TRBJ2-3, the complete variable domain reads EPEVTQTPSHQVTQMGQEVILRCVPISNHLYFYWYRQILGQKVEFLVSFYNNEISEKSEIFDDQFSVERPDGSNFTLKIRSTKLEDSAMYFCASEAGGPTDTQYFGPGTRLTVL.

The chain recombines TRBV5-1 with TRBJ1-1; D is unresolved. There are 16 residues in the CDR3. The V gene's germline CDR1 is SGHRS and CDR2 YFSETQ. V was trimmed by 0 bases and J by 1 base, leaving 13 bases between them. The CDR3 spells CASSLGVVGTNTEAFF. CDR3 DNA sequence: TGCGCCAGCAGCTTGGGGGTCGTGGGAACGAACACTGAAGCTTTCTTT.

The chain joins TRBV4-1 to TRBJ1-1; D unclear. CDR1 is MGHRA, CDR2 YSYEKL, per germline. V lost 1 base to trimming and J lost 0 bases, with 9 bases between them. The CDR3 contains 15 residues. The CDR3 loop is CASSQVPGLNTEAFF. Here the CDR3 DNA reads TGCGCCAGCAGCCAAGTTCCCGGCTTGAACACTGAAGCTTTCTTT.

The table lists this clone with a few counts. V gene TRBV2 combines with J gene TRBJ1-1; D unresolved. This CDR3 spans 13 amino acids. Germline V gene lookup returns CDR1 SNHLY and CDR2 FYNNEI. V lost 6 bases, J lost 2 bases, and 10 bases lay in between. CDR3 in DNA: TGTGCCAGCAGACAACGACCCAACACTGAAGCTTTCTTT. Translation: CASRQRPNTEAFF.

This clone appeared once. This sequence joins TRBV10-3 and TRBJ2-2, with 7 bases aligning to TRBD2. The ends lost 3 bases at V and 5 bases at J; junction bases unmatched: 6. Germline V gene data show CDR1 as ENHRY and CDR2 as SYGVKD. This CDR3 has 15 amino acids. The CDR3 coding sequence is TGTGCCATCAGTGATCGGGGAGGGTCAACCGGGGAGCTGTTTTTT. It yields the protein CAISDRGGSTGELFF.

With respect to this clone: This sample also contains other DNA sequences that code for the same CDR3. CDR3 nucleotides: TGTGCCTGGAGTGTACAGGGAGTCACTGAAGCTTTCTTT. Its protein is CAWSVQGVTEAFF. The chain has TRBV30 and TRBJ1-1, with D tentatively TRBD1 (6 bases). In germline, CDR1 is GTSNPN, CDR2 SVGIG (reference sequence). The V and J ends lost 0 bases and 4 bases respectively, with 9 bases between them. This CDR3 region has 13 residues.

This clone has only a few counts. V gene TRBV30 combines with J gene TRBJ2-2; the match to TRBD2 covers 10 bases. The CDR3 loop spans 15 amino acids. Germline assignment: CDR1 GTSNPN and CDR2 SVGIG (reference sequence). Trimming cost V 3 bases and J 4 bases; bases outside gene matches: 5. CDR3 in amino acids: CAWRVAGGLTGELFF. The CDR3 nucleotides read TGTGCCTGGAGAGTAGCGGGAGGCCTCACCGGGGAGCTGTTTTTT.

The chain links TRBV7-2 to TRBJ2-1, with 7 positions matching TRBD1. CDR1 and CDR2 (germline): SGHTA, FQGNSA. The trim removed 5 bases at V and 2 bases at J, leaving 6 bases unmatched. The length of the CDR3 is 15 residues. CDR3 bases: TGTGCCAGCAGCGCCGGACAGGTAACCTACAATGAGCAGTTCTTC. This codes for CASSAGQVTYNEQFF.

This clone was detected once. This chain links TRBV5-4 with TRBJ2-3; TRBD1 aligns across 11 bases. Losses at the gene ends were 2 bases for V and 2 bases for J; bases not matched to a gene: 4. The CDR3 spans 16 residues. Germline V gene sequence: CDR1 SGHNT, CDR2 YYREEE (reference sequence). CDR3 amino acids: CASSLGDRGFTDTQYF. The CDR3 coding sequence is TGTGCCAGCAGCTTAGGGGACAGGGGGTTCACAGATACGCAGTATTTT.

The V gene is TRBV27, the J gene TRBJ2-4; 10 bases line up with TRBD2. This CDR3 region has 17 residues. Looked up from germline, CDR1 is MNHEY and CDR2 is SMNVEV (reference sequence). After removal of 9 bases from V and 8 bases from J, the junction contained 19 bases not matched to a gene. In nucleotides, the CDR3 is TGTGCCAGTAGATCGGGGAAAGCGGGAGGGCCAACGGACATTCAGTACTTC. It is translated as CASRSGKAGGPTDIQYF.